A single sample gave rise to the 25 T cell receptor beta chains below, sequenced in a study of T cell responses to AZD1222 COVID-19 vaccine. TCRdb keeps only in-frame clones here, not all; method: immunoSEQ multiplex PCR. The data contain about 140,000 clones, almost 90% of them seen just once; the ten biggest clones take up approximately 3.4%. The input for sequencing was peripheral blood, taken on day 0 of AZD1222 vaccination. Receptors were obtained from an adult in good health.

This clone has just one count. V and J are TRBV19 and TRBJ2-3; D call uncertain. CDR3 length: 13 amino acids. Germline loops: CDR1 LNHDA, CDR2 SQIVND (reference sequence). Trimming took off 1 base at V and 5 bases at J, with 7 bases between the two ends. CDR3 in amino acids: CASSIVMLDTQYF. The CDR3 DNA reads TGTGCCAGTAGTATAGTCATGCTAGATACGCAGTATTTT.

In nucleotides, the CDR3 is TGTGCCAGCAGCTCCAGGACTAGCAAAGGTGCAGATACGCAGTATTTT. Protein sequence: CASSSRTSKGADTQYF. The chain is built from TRBV11-2 and TRBJ2-3, with 8 bases fitting TRBD2. CDR3 length: 16 amino acids. Germline V CDR1 and CDR2: SGHAT, FQNNGV. V was pared by 4 bases and J by 4 bases, with 10 bases of the junction left unmatched.

Of note for this clone: The sample contains more than one DNA sequence encoding this CDR3. The gene calls are TRBV7-9 and TRBJ1-2; the D is unclear. Germline CDR1 and CDR2: SEHNR and FQNEAQ (reference sequence). V was cut by 1 base and J by 2 bases, with 8 bases left in between. The CDR3 contains 14 residues. The CDR3 sequence: CASSLEGGNYGYTF. The CDR3, as DNA: TGTGCCAGCAGCTTAGAAGGAGGGAACTATGGCTACACCTTC.

V gene TRBV27 combines with J gene TRBJ1-1; TRBD1 might be the D (5 bases). The CDR3 is made up of 15 amino acids. The germline gives CDR1 MNHEY, CDR2 SMNVEV (reference sequence). Trimming removed 2 bases at V and 1 base at J, with 11 bases between. The CDR3 loop reads CASSLRQGSNTEAFF. In DNA, the CDR3 is TGTGCCAGCAGTTTAAGGCAGGGTTCGAACACTGAAGCTTTCTTT.

V gene TRBV7-9 combines with J gene TRBJ1-1; unclear D gene. The germline gives CDR1 SEHNR, CDR2 FQNEAQ (reference sequence). The V and J ends lost 11 bases and 2 bases respectively, with 12 bases between them. The CDR3 has 12 amino acids. Here the CDR3 DNA reads TGTGCCGGAAGGGTTCTCAACACTGAAGCTTTCTTT. This encodes CAGRVLNTEAFF. The variable domain in full, completed from reference TRBV7-9 and TRBJ1-1, reads DTGVSQNPRHKITKRGQNVTFRCDPISEHNRLYWYRQTLGQGPEFLTYFQNEAQLEKSRLLSDRFSAERPKGSFSTLEIQRTEQGDSAMYLCAGRVLNTEAFFGQGTRLTVV.

The chain is built from TRBV14 and TRBJ2-7; D uncertain. Trimming shortened V by 1 base and J by 7 bases, and 14 bases separated the two germline ends. There are 14 residues in the CDR3. Germline V gives CDR1 SGHDN, CDR2 FVKESK. The CDR3, as DNA: TGTGCCAGCAGCCAAGCCCATCTTACCGGGGAGCAGTACTTC. It translates to CASSQAHLTGEQYF. The variable domain in full, with the rest retrieved from reference TRBV14 and TRBJ2-7, is EAGVTQFPSHSVIEKGQTVTLRCDPISGHDNLYWYRRVMGKEIKFLLHFVKESKQDESGMPNNRFLAERTGGTYSTLKVQPAELEDSGVYFCASSQAHLTGEQYFGPGTRLTVT.

The chain is built from TRBV5-1 and TRBJ2-7, with D hard to call. Trimming took 0 bases from V and 3 from J, leaving 1 base between them. The CDR3 spans 11 residues. The germline V gene has CDR1 SGHRS and CDR2 YFSETQ. CDR3 nucleotide sequence: TGCGCCAGCAGCTTGGACTACGAGCAGTACTTC. Translating it yields CASSLDYEQYF.

This chain links TRBV5-4 with TRBJ1-1, with unresolved D. The CDR3 consists of 13 residues. Trimming stripped 4 bases from V and 4 bases from J, with 11 bases between. Germline V gene sequence: CDR1 SGHNT, CDR2 YYREEE (reference sequence). CDR3 DNA: TGTGCCAGCAGCCCCCCGGTGGGCACTGAAGCTTTCTTT. This encodes CASSPPVGTEAFF. Full variable domain (outside the CDR3, taken from reference TRBV5-4 and TRBJ1-1): ETGVTQSPTHLIKTRGQQVTLRCSSQSGHNTVSWYQQALGQGPQFIFQYYREEENGRGNFPPRFSGLQFPNYSSELNVNALELDDSALYLCASSPPVGTEAFFGQGTRLTVV.

This clone was picked up one time. The chain links TRBV7-2 to TRBJ2-2, with D possibly TRBD2 on 5 matching bases. V was clipped by 4 bases and J by 6 bases, with 15 bases between them. The CDR3 consists of 15 residues. CDR1 and CDR2 (germline): SGHTA, FQGNSA. The CDR3 here is CASSSRGLEAGELFF. For the CDR3, the DNA is TGTGCCAGCAGCTCCCGAGGGCTAGAAGCCGGGGAGCTGTTTTTT. Filled out from reference TRBV7-2 and TRBJ2-2, the complete variable domain reads GAGVSQSPSNKVTEKGKDVELRCDPISGHTALYWYRQSLGQGLEFLIYFQGNSAPDKSGLPSDRFSAERTGGSVSTLTIQRTQQEDSAVYLCASSSRGLEAGELFFGEGSRLTVL.

The chain is built from TRBV29-1 and TRBJ1-3; D ambiguous. With 4 bases removed from V and 4 bases from J, the gap between germline ends came to 2 bases. Germline-derived CDR1 and CDR2 are SQVTM and ANQGSEA. This CDR3 has 10 amino acids. CDR3 region: CSVGGNTIYF. CDR3 DNA: TGCAGCGTTGGAGGAAACACCATATATTTT.

The CDR3 DNA reads TGTGCCAGCGTTGGGACTAGTACCTACGAGCAGTACTTC. Translating it yields CASVGTSTYEQYF. This chain joins TRBV2 and TRBJ2-7, with 8 nucleotides matching TRBD2. Losses at the gene ends were 8 bases for V and 2 bases for J; bases not matched to a gene: 5. CDR1 is SNHLY and CDR2 is FYNNEI in the germline V gene. The length of the CDR3 is 13 residues.

The rearrangement joins TRBV6-6 to TRBJ1-1, with TRBD1 as a possible D gene (6 bases). The V gene's germline CDR1 is MNHNY and CDR2 SVGAGI (reference sequence). This CDR3 comprises 15 residues. Deletions cut 0 bases from V and 1 base from J, with 9 bases between. CDR3 amino acids: CASSYSTGRNTEAFF. The CDR3 coding sequence is TGTGCCAGCAGTTACTCGACAGGTCGGAACACTGAAGCTTTCTTT.

This clone has only a few counts. V and J are TRBV21-1 and TRBJ1-1. TRBV21-1 is tagged as a pseudogene. This CDR3 is 15 amino acids long. CDR3 sequence: CASSKFRDLNTEAFF. CDR3 sequence (DNA): TGTGCCAGCAGCAAATTTCGGGATCTAAACACTGAAGCTTTCTTT.

The chain employs TRBV11-2 and TRBJ2-7, with TRBD2 matching 9 bases. The CDR3 is made up of 16 amino acids. The V segment lost 4 bases and the J segment 12 bases; nucleotides outside the gene matches: 19. Germline CDR1 SGHAT, CDR2 FQNNGV. In DNA, the CDR3 is TGTGCCAGCAGCTCCACCGATGGGGGACTAGCCGACGGTTGGTACTTC. This gives the protein CASSSTDGGLADGWYF.

This clone appeared a single time. J is TRBJ1-1 and V is TRBV11-3; TRBD1 matches 7 bases. CDR1 is SGHNT, CDR2 YENEEA, per germline. This CDR3 has 13 amino acids. With V trimmed by 5 bases and J by 1 base, 1 base remained unmatched. CDR3 in amino acids: CASSAGGNTEAFF. In nucleotides, the CDR3 is TGTGCCAGCAGCGCAGGGGGGAACACTGAAGCTTTCTTT.

The chain recombines TRBV6-2 or TRBV6-3 with TRBJ2-7; no clear D. V shed 2 bases and J shed 7 bases, with 15 bases lying between them. Per germline, CDR1 MNHEY and CDR2 SVGEGT. The CDR3 contains 14 residues. CDR3 sequence (DNA): TGTGCCAGCAGTTACGGGCCGGACGGGTTGGAGCAGTACTTC. Its translation is CASSYGPDGLEQYF.

The CDR3 DNA reads TGTGCCAGCGGCAGGTACCCGAACACTGAAGCTTTCTTT. The encoded protein is CASGRYPNTEAFF. This chain connects TRBV28 to TRBJ1-1; D gene uncertain. The germline V and J ends were trimmed by 8 bases and 1 base, with 11 bases remaining between them. Germline CDR1 MDHEN, CDR2 SYDVKM. The CDR3 sequence is 13 residues long.

This rearrangement joins TRBV2 to TRBJ1-5; D gene unclear. The CDR3 spans 11 residues. The germline CDR1 and CDR2 sequences are SNHLY and FYNNEI. V gave up 6 bases and J gave up 7 bases, with 7 bases separating them. CDR3 amino acids: CASSLQQPQHF. Written as DNA, the CDR3 is TGTGCCAGCAGCCTACAGCAGCCCCAGCATTTT.

The V and J genes are TRBV7-2 and TRBJ1-4; no firm D call. Germline CDR1 SGHTA, CDR2 FQGNSA. V dropped 6 bases and J dropped 0 bases, with 5 bases sitting between them. This CDR3 spans 13 amino acids. The DNA of the CDR3 is TGTGCCAGCAGTTTAACAACTAATGAAAAACTGTTTTTT. Amino acid sequence: CASSLTTNEKLFF.

The chain uses TRBV6-5 and TRBJ2-2; 9 bases map to TRBD2. The CDR3 is made up of 16 amino acids. Per the germline V gene, CDR1 is MNHEY and CDR2 is SVGAGI. The trim removed 0 bases at V and 1 base at J, leaving 0 bases unmatched. CDR3 in amino acids: CASSYSSGRNTGELFF. The CDR3, as DNA: TGTGCCAGCAGTTACTCTAGCGGGAGGAACACCGGGGAGCTGTTTTTT.

The V gene is TRBV5-1, the J gene TRBJ2-2; weak D call: TRBD2 (5 bases). Trimming shortened V by 4 bases and J by 7 bases, and 17 bases separated the two germline ends. The CDR3 is made up of 15 amino acids. Germline V CDR1 and CDR2: SGHRS, YFSETQ. The CDR3 DNA reads TGCGCCAGCAGCCCGGACCTAGGAGGCGGCGGGGAGCTGTTTTTT. Translation gives CASSPDLGGGGELFF.

This chain links TRBV3-1 (or the pseudogene TRBV3-2) with TRBJ1-3; TRBD1 aligns across 12 bases. The CDR3 totals 19 residues. Germline lookup yields CDR1 LGHDT and CDR2 YNNKEL (reference sequence). Trimming cost V 2 bases and J 0 bases; bases outside gene matches: 8. CDR3 protein: CASSQPGQGAYSSGNTIYF. The CDR3 region has the DNA TGTGCCAGCAGCCAACCGGGACAGGGGGCTTATAGCTCTGGAAACACCATATATTTT.

This chain links TRBV19 with TRBJ2-7, with a possible D match to TRBD1 (5 bases). The germline V gene encodes CDR1 LNHDA and CDR2 SQIVND (reference sequence). The V and J ends lost 5 bases and 1 base respectively, with 15 bases between them. The length of the CDR3 is 15 residues. The CDR3 DNA reads TGTGCCAGTAGTTCTACAGGCTTGGGATCCTACGAGCAGTACTTC. It is translated as CASSSTGLGSYEQYF.

This clone was observed a handful of times. The chain carries TRBV4-1 and TRBJ1-5; tentative D call: TRBD1 (6 bases). Between the trimmed V and J ends, which lost 3 bases and 8 bases, there was a span of 11 bases. This CDR3 is 13 amino acids long. Germline V gene sequence: CDR1 MGHRA, CDR2 YSYEKL. This CDR3 is CASSQEGEKPQHF. For the CDR3, the DNA is TGCGCCAGCAGCCAGGAGGGGGAAAAGCCCCAGCATTTT.

The chain couples TRBV11-2 to TRBJ2-1, with D hard to call. CDR1 and CDR2 from the germline V gene are SGHAT and FQNNGV. The V gene lost 1 base and the J gene lost 12 bases, with 10 bases spanning the gap. The CDR3 loop spans 12 amino acids. This chain's CDR3 is CASSLGALGQFF. DNA of the CDR3: TGTGCCAGCAGCTTAGGAGCTCTAGGGCAGTTCTTC. The full variable domain, completed using reference TRBV11-2 and TRBJ2-1, is EAGVAQSPRYKIIEKRQSVAFWCNPISGHATLYWYQQILGQGPKLLIQFQNNGVVDDSQLPKDRFSAERLKGVDSTLKIQPAKLEDSAVYLCASSLGALGQFFGPGTRLTVL.